This TCR beta chain originates from a study of T cell changes during pregnancy in multiple sclerosis (dated by TCRdb to 2018 to 2020). General notes on the study: The study looked at changes in the T cell repertoire across pregnancy in women with multiple sclerosis.

Libraries were prepared through the immunoSEQ multiplex PCR assay. TCRdb mirrors the immuneACCESS table, restricted to in-frame sequences. Some clones are absent from its copies; in checked studies, under half trace to an unresolved V gene, and the reason for the others is unknown. The sample contains 37,000 or so clones, approximately 91% of them found a single time. Around 0.4% of the sample rests with the top ten. Concerning this clone: Its antigen target is currently unknown. Base quality data are lacking; no much larger clone is found one base away.

V is shortened by 2 bases, J by 11 bases, and the region joining them spans 11 bases. CDR1 and CDR2 are drawn from the germline V gene: SGHDT, YYEEEE. Counted from cysteine to phenylalanine, this CDR3 has 12 amino acids. Just the 36-base CDR3 DNA is kept, in frame starting at base 1. The TCR comes from a female donor with multiple sclerosis, enrolled in a pregnancy study. The input for sequencing was CD4+ T cells from peripheral blood mononuclear cells, taken in the second trimester of pregnancy. The sequence joins TRBV5-6 to TRBJ1-3; tentative D gene TRBD1, with 6 bases matching. The DNA sequence follows: TGTGCCAGCAGCTTTTCAGGGGTGGCCATATATTTT. Its amino acids are CASSFSGVAIYF.